A selection of T cell receptor beta chains follows, all from one sample in a study of blood T cell repertoires in COVID-19. Here immunoSEQ multiplex PCR was the method, and the copy in TCRdb shows in-frame clones only, minus some. Among 50,000 to 60,000 clones listed, roughly nine tenths were seen once. The sample consisted of peripheral blood. The receptor set was obtained from a human donor in a cohort sampled during active COVID-19. CDR3s leave out the opening cysteine and the closing phenylalanine or tryptophan. Fields, in order: J gene, V gene, CDR3 length, D gene, CDR3 protein. D genes are given only for firm matches.

TRBJ2-5 TRBV2 13 . ASSSTGTSFGTQY
TRBJ1-2 TRBV30 10 TRBD1 AWGDRGNGYT
TRBJ1-4 TRBV28 13 . ASSYGVGGGEKLF
TRBJ1-3 TRBV5-4 12 . ASSQMGPGNTIY
TRBJ1-3 TRBV15 12 . ATSLNPSGNTIY
TRBJ2-5 TRBV11-2 12 . ASSLSLRQETQY
TRBJ2-6 TRBV5-1 15 . ASSVEGTLSGANVLT
TRBJ2-5 TRBV16 10 . ASSQSAETQY
TRBJ2-2 TRBV24-1 12 TRBD1 ATRGAGGTGELF
TRBJ2-1 TRBV15 14 . ATSRVILPPNNEQF